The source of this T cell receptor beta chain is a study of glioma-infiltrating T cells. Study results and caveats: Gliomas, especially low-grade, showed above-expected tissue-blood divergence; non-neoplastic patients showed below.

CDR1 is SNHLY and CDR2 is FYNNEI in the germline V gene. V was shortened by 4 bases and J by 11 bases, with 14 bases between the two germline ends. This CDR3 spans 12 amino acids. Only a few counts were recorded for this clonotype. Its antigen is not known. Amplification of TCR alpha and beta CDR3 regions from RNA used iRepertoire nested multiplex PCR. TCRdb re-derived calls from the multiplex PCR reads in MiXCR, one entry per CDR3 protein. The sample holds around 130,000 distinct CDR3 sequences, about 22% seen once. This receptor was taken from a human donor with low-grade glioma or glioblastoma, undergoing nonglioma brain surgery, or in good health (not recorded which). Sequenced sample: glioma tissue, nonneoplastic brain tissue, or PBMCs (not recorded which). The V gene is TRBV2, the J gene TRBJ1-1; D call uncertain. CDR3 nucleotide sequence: TGTGCCAGCAGTGTTGGGCCAGAGAAGGCTTTCTTT. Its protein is CASSVGPEKAFF. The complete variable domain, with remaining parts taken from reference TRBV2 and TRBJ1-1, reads EPEVTQTPSHQVTQMGQEVILRCVPISNHLYFYWYRQILGQKVEFLVSFYNNEISEKSEIFDDQFSVERPDGSNFTLKIRSTKLEDSAMYFCASSVGPEKAFFGQGTRLTVV.